The 27 T cell receptor beta chains listed next were all sequenced from one sample in a study of T cells in pancreatic ductal adenocarcinoma. TCRdb's table, derived via immunoSEQ multiplex PCR, lists solely in-frame clones and lacks some. Counted here are thousands of clones, approximately 79% occurring once; the ten biggest clones make up around 7.5%. The selected patients with pancreatic ductal adenocarcinoma had surgery but no neoadjuvant therapy. Material: pancreatic tumor tissue. The source is a human donor with pancreatic ductal adenocarcinoma. The donor label of this sample is uncertain.

In this sample, this clone turned up once. The V gene is TRBV6-1, the J gene TRBJ1-1; D perhaps matches TRBD1 (6 bases). V lost 0 bases and J 3 bases, leaving 20 bases between the germline ends. CDR1 and CDR2 (germline): MNHNS, SASEGT. This CDR3 comprises 18 residues. The DNA of the CDR3 is TGTGCCAGCAGTGAAGCCCAAGGGTGGGGGGCGCGATACACTGAAGCTTTCTTT. Protein sequence: CASSEAQGWGARYTEAFF.

V is TRBV5-1 and J is TRBJ1-1; a weak D match, TRBD1 (6 bases). The CDR3 totals 14 residues. The germline CDR1 and CDR2 sequences are SGHRS and YFSETQ. The ends were cut back, 0 bases at V and 5 bases at J, with 11 bases in the middle. In DNA, the CDR3 is TGCGCCAGCAGCTTGGGCGGGGGCGCGACTGAAGCTTTCTTT. Its protein product is CASSLGGGATEAFF.

The CDR3 DNA is TGTGCCAGCAGCTTAGCCAGGGGGAATGAAAAACTGTTTTTT. Its translation is CASSLARGNEKLFF. This chain connects TRBV7-2 to TRBJ1-4, with 7 bases matching TRBD1. The V gene end was trimmed by 0 bases and the J gene end by 5 bases; junction bases not matched to a gene: 0. Germline CDR1 reads SGHTA; CDR2 reads FQGNSA. There are 14 residues in the CDR3.

The rearrangement joins TRBV4-2 to TRBJ2-6; 10 bases agree with TRBD1. The ends lost 7 bases at V and 0 bases at J; junction bases unmatched: 6. This CDR3 has 17 residues. In germline, CDR1 is LGHNA, CDR2 YNFKEQ. The CDR3 sequence is CASKRQGAPSGANVLTF. Written as DNA, the CDR3 is TGTGCCAGCAAGAGACAGGGGGCCCCCTCTGGGGCCAACGTCCTGACTTTC.

This rearrangement joins TRBV7-6 to TRBJ2-1, with 9 bases aligning to TRBD2. Trimming removed 1 base from V and 9 bases from J; junction bases left unmatched: 10. The CDR3 sequence is 16 residues long. Germline V gene lookup returns CDR1 SGHVS and CDR2 FNYEAQ. The DNA of the CDR3 is TGTGCCAGCAGCTTAGGTCAGGGCGGGGGGGCTTCTGAGCAGTTCTTC. Amino acids: CASSLGQGGGASEQFF.

The rearrangement uses TRBV5-1 and TRBJ2-3; TRBD2 matches 10 bases. Germline CDR1 and CDR2: SGHRS and YFSETQ. This CDR3 comprises 17 residues. Losses at the gene ends were 0 bases for V and 0 bases for J; bases not matched to a gene: 4. This CDR3 is CASSLAGLAISTDTQYF. In nucleotides, the CDR3 is TGCGCCAGCAGCTTGGCGGGACTAGCGATTAGCACAGATACGCAGTATTTT.

The V gene is TRBV7-8, the J gene TRBJ2-7, with D hard to call. Trimming cost V 5 bases and J 2 bases, with 16 bases left between them. The CDR3 extends over 15 amino acids. Germline loops: CDR1 SGHVS, CDR2 FQNEAQ. CDR3 protein: CASSLRPVVTYEQYF. The CDR3 coding sequence is TGTGCCAGCAGCCTGCGCCCCGTGGTTACCTACGAGCAGTACTTC. The variable domain in full, with the rest retrieved from reference TRBV7-8 and TRBJ2-7, is GAGVSQSPRYKVAKRGQDVALRCDPISGHVSLFWYQQALGQGPEFLTYFQNEAQLDKSGLPSDRFFAERPEGSVSTLKIQRTQQEDSAVYLCASSLRPVVTYEQYFGPGTRLTVT.

The table lists this clone with a few counts. The CDR3 spells CASSLLKGRLGEQFF. The CDR3 bases are TGTGCCAGCAGCTTATTAAAGGGGCGCCTCGGGGAGCAGTTCTTC. The chain is built from TRBV11-2 and TRBJ2-1, with TRBD1 as a possible D gene (5 bases). Germline loops: CDR1 SGHAT, CDR2 FQNNGV. Between the trimmed V and J ends, which lost 2 bases and 10 bases, there was a span of 18 bases. This CDR3 has 15 residues.

This sequence joins TRBV5-8 and TRBJ1-1; D is unclear. Germline lookup yields CDR1 SGHTS and CDR2 YDEGEE. The CDR3 length is 18 residues. Trimming cost V 0 bases and J 0 bases, with 18 bases left between them. CDR3 amino acids: CASSLARTAYEMNTEAFF. For the CDR3, the DNA is TGTGCCAGCAGCTTGGCTCGGACGGCCTATGAGATGAACACTGAAGCTTTCTTT. Complete variable domain (other parts from reference TRBV5-8 and TRBJ1-1): EAGVTQSPTHLIKTRGQQATLRCSPISGHTSVYWYQQALGLGLQFLLWYDEGEERNRGNFPPRFSGRQFPNYSSELNVNALELEDSALYLCASSLARTAYEMNTEAFFGQGTRLTVV.

This chain connects TRBV28 to TRBJ1-1; D ambiguous. CDR1 and CDR2 from the germline V gene are MDHEN and SYDVKM. CDR3 length: 15 residues. V shed 3 bases and J shed 0 bases, with 11 bases lying between them. CDR3 sequence: CASSFVFPLNTEAFF. For the CDR3, the DNA is TGTGCCAGCAGTTTCGTGTTTCCATTGAACACTGAAGCTTTCTTT.

The chain is built from TRBV27 and TRBJ2-2; 11 bases are a match to TRBD1. V trimming: 4 bases; J trimming: 4 bases; junction bases outside the gene matches: 5. This CDR3 comprises 16 residues. Germline V gives CDR1 MNHEY, CDR2 SMNVEV (reference sequence). The CDR3 bases are TGTGCCAGCAGTTGGACAGGGGGCGCCGGCACCGGGGAGCTGTTTTTT. Protein: CASSWTGGAGTGELFF.

The sample holds one count of this clone. The germline gene is not matched at one end of the junction; a read error may be the cause. The rearrangement joins TRBV5-1 to TRBJ2-4; 14 bases fit TRBD2. Germline V lookup: CDR1 SGHRS, CDR2 YFSETQ. This CDR3 is 13 amino acids long. The CDR3 protein is CASSLEGTSGGPF. Written as DNA, the CDR3 is TGCGCCAGCAGCTTGGAAGGGACTAGCGGGGGCCCCTTC.

The CDR3 region is CATSRAQGGDTQYF. The CDR3 DNA sequence: TGTGCCACCAGCAGAGCACAGGGGGGAGATACGCAGTATTTT. The chain employs TRBV15 and TRBJ2-3; 8 bases fit TRBD1. CDR1 is LNHNV, CDR2 YYDKDF, per germline (reference sequence). The V gene end was trimmed by 1 base and the J gene end by 5 bases; junction bases not matched to a gene: 2. The CDR3 is made up of 14 amino acids.

The CDR3, as DNA: TGTGCCAGCAGCCCATACTTAACTGGGGACAATGAGCAGTTCTTC. Translated, it gives CASSPYLTGDNEQFF. The chain has TRBV5-6 and TRBJ2-1; D not resolved. Trimming removed 4 bases from V and 5 bases from J, with 16 bases in between. CDR1 SGHDT and CDR2 YYEEEE come from the germline V gene. The length of the CDR3 is 15 residues.

V is TRBV12-5 and J is TRBJ1-2; D is possibly TRBD1 (5 bases). Per germline, CDR1 LGHNT and CDR2 FRNRAP. This CDR3 comprises 14 residues. V was clipped by 1 base and J by 1 base, with 7 bases between them. The CDR3 DNA sequence: TGTGCTAGTGGTTTGGGACAGAGTAACTATGGCTACACCTTC. Translated: CASGLGQSNYGYTF.

This chain uses TRBV18 with TRBJ2-1; 11 positions agree with TRBD2. Per the germline V gene, CDR1 is KGHSH and CDR2 is LQKENI. The CDR3 loop spans 17 amino acids. The junction had 8 bases not matched to a gene; V was cut back by 3 bases and J by 4 bases. CDR3 DNA sequence: TGTGCCAGCTCACCCGGGACTAGCGGCTTAATTTACAATGAGCAGTTCTTC. The encoded protein is CASSPGTSGLIYNEQFF.

In its sample, this clone was seen a few times. The V gene is TRBV7-9, the J gene TRBJ1-1; 9 positions match TRBD1. The germline V gene encodes CDR1 SEHNR and CDR2 FQNEAQ (reference sequence). This CDR3 is 15 amino acids long. V lost 4 bases and J lost 0; bases outside the gene matches: 3. The CDR3 sequence: CASSSDRGLNTEAFF. The CDR3 nucleotides are TGTGCCAGCAGCTCGGACAGGGGTTTGAACACTGAAGCTTTCTTT.

The chain couples TRBV7-2 to TRBJ2-3; D uncertain. V dropped 1 base and J dropped 7 bases, with 9 bases sitting between them. Germline lookup yields CDR1 SGHTA and CDR2 FQGNSA. The CDR3 loop spans 13 amino acids. The CDR3 DNA follows: TGTGCCAGCAGCTTAGAGGCGGAGAATACGCAGTATTTT. This gives the protein CASSLEAENTQYF.

The chain joins TRBV9 to TRBJ2-2, with D unresolved. V was trimmed by 3 bases and J by 0 bases, leaving 9 bases between them. In germline, CDR1 is SGDLS, CDR2 YYNGEE. CDR3 length: 15 residues. The CDR3 DNA sequence: TGTGCCAGCAGCGCCGGGTGGGCGAACACCGGGGAGCTGTTTTTT. As protein: CASSAGWANTGELFF.

The chain has TRBV4-3 and TRBJ1-6; TRBD1 matches 9 bases. The CDR3 has 15 amino acids. V dropped 0 bases and J dropped 7; count of bases not matched to a gene: 1. Germline CDR1 LGHNA, CDR2 YSLEER. Here the CDR3 DNA reads TGCGCCAGCAGCCAAGATGGGACAGGGAATTCACCCCTCCACTTT. Its protein is CASSQDGTGNSPLHF.

For the CDR3, the DNA is TGCGCCAGCAGGGCGGCAGGGGAGCAGTACTTC. Translating gives CASRAAGEQYF. This chain connects TRBV5-1 to TRBJ2-7, with D perhaps TRBD1 (5 bases). Per germline, CDR1 SGHRS and CDR2 YFSETQ. V was clipped by 5 bases and J by 7 bases, with 10 bases between them. This CDR3 has 11 residues.

The V gene is TRBV10-3, the J gene TRBJ2-2, with TRBD2 identical over 13 bases. The V gene end was trimmed by 4 bases and the J gene end by 4 bases; junction bases not matched to a gene: 6. The CDR3 extends over 17 amino acids. The V gene's germline CDR1 is ENHRY and CDR2 SYGVKD. CDR3 DNA sequence: TGTGCCATCAGTGTAGGACTAGCGGGGGAGATCACCGGGGAGCTGTTTTTT. Protein product: CAISVGLAGEITGELFF.

The chain links TRBV19 to TRBJ1-1; the D gene is possibly TRBD1 (5 bases). The germline gives CDR1 LNHDA, CDR2 SQIVND (reference sequence). This CDR3 comprises 13 residues. Trimming took off 5 bases at V and 1 base at J, with 8 bases between the two ends. In DNA form, the CDR3 reads TGTGCCAGTAGTGCGGGACGGAACACTGAAGCTTTCTTT. Protein: CASSAGRNTEAFF.

This clone appeared a few times. The rearrangement joins TRBV4-2 to TRBJ1-2; D gene ambiguous. CDR3 size: 13 residues. V dropped 1 base and J dropped 8 bases, with 11 bases sitting between them. CDR1 and CDR2 (germline): LGHNA, YNFKEQ. DNA for the CDR3: TGTGCCAGCAGCCAAGGGGAAATTGGCGGCTACACCTTC. Translated: CASSQGEIGGYTF.

In its sample, this clone was seen once. This rearrangement joins TRBV27 to TRBJ1-2; D remains unclear. The CDR3 sequence is 15 residues long. CDR1 and CDR2 (germline): MNHEY, SMNVEV (reference sequence). Trimming left V 2 bases short and J 8 bases short, with 18 bases between. CDR3 sequence (DNA): TGTGCCAGCAGTTTAAAACCGGGCCACACCGGGGGCTACACCTTC. Translating gives CASSLKPGHTGGYTF.

The genes are TRBV4-3 and TRBJ2-6, with 9 bases that match TRBD1. Germline CDR1 and CDR2: LGHNA and YSLEER. Unmatched junction bases numbered 10, after V lost 1 base and J lost 0 bases. The CDR3 consists of 20 residues. CDR3 amino acids: CASSQGWTGVMSSGANVLTF. The CDR3 nucleotides are TGCGCCAGCAGCCAAGGGTGGACAGGGGTGATGAGCTCTGGGGCCAACGTCCTGACTTTC.

This chain uses TRBV5-1 with TRBJ2-3; TRBD2 matches at 11 bases. The V and J ends lost 4 bases and 5 bases, in that order; junction bases with no gene match: 3. This CDR3 is 14 amino acids long. The germline V gene has CDR1 SGHRS and CDR2 YFSETQ. The CDR3 region is CASSPGLAGDTQYF. The DNA of the CDR3 is TGCGCCAGCAGCCCCGGACTAGCGGGAGATACGCAGTATTTT.